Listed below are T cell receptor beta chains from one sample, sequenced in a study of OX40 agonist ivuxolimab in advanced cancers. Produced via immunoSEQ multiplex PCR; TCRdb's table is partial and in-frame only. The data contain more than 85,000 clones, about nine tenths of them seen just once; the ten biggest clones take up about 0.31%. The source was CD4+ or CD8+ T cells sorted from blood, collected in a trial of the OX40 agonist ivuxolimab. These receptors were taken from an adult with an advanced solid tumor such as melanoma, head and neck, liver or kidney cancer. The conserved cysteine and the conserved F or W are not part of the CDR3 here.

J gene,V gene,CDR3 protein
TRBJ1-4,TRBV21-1,ASSKVGTGINEKLF
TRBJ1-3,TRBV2,ASSRQFSGNTIY
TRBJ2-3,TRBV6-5,ASSYSGGRVGDTQY
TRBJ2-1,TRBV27,ASRRAQHNEQF
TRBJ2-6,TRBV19,ASSRGQGWTGANVLT
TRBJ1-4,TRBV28,ASSFGGGRPTNEKLF
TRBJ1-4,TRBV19,ASSISDGNEKLF
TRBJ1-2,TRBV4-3,ASSQDRGLDGYT
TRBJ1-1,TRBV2,ASSEREGNTEAF
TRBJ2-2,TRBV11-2,ASSLSLTGELF
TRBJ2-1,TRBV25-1,ASRGGRPNNEQF
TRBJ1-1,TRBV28,ASSPGQTLLGAF
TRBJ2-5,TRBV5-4,ASSFNREKGTQY
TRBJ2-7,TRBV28,ASSLSGPPYEQY
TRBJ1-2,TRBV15,ATRRTGGAIYGYT
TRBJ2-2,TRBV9,ASSRTGAGGELF
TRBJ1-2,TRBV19,ASSILLGQGVYGYT
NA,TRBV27,ASSLGGTGTYYEQY
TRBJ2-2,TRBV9,ARPRGDRANTGELF
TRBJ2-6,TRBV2,ASSSQGAGANVLT
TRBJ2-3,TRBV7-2,ASSYTDTQY
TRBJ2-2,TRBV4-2,ASSQVLTNTGELF
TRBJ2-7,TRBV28,ATSPTPGLAGLYEQY
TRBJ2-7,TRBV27,ASSLLTGGGYEQY
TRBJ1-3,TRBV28,ASSLILTGNTIY
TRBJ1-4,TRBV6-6,ASSQPPGTGREKLF
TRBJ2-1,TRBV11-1,ASSLQIGRGEQF
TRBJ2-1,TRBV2,ASRRRQQNNEQF
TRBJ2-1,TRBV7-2,ASSLDLLAGQLYNEQF
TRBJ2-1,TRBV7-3,ASSSMGGAYNEQF
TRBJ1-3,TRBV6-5,ASSPRQGAGNTIY
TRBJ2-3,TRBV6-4,ASSDSGRTTDTQY
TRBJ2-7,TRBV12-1,ASSPLASGPYEQY
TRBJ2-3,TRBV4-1,ASSQKRSRSGREPDTQY
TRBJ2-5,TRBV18,ASSIGYQETQY
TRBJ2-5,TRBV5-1,ASSFGQVAQETQY
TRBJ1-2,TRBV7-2,ASSQTGGGYT
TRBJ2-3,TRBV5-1,ASTGHNTDTQY
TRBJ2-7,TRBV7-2,ASSLARREGEQY
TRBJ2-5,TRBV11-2,ASSLESVGQTQY
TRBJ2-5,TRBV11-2,ASSLGLHQETQY
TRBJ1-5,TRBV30,AWASKGQPQH
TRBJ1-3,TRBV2,AWTGSGNTIY
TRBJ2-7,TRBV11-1,ASSLFGTESYEQY
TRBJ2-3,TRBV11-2,ASSFKIAGRTDTQY